A selection of T cell receptor beta chains follows, all from one sample in a study of PD-L1 blockade in urothelial cancer. Clones were sequenced by immunoSEQ multiplex PCR, and TCRdb holds only the in-frame ones, with some missing. The sample contains 90,000 to 120,000 clones, around 85% of which appear only once. The material sequenced was PBMCs, taken around atezolizumab (anti-PD-L1) treatment. Receptors originate from a man aged 50 to 60 with urothelial cancer. Each CDR3 is given with its conserved first and last residue. The D gene is left open where the match is weak. Clone size appears in some rows only: once, few, many, or a class for an expanded clone.

j_call v_call clone_size d_call cdr3_nt cdr3_aa
TRBJ2-3 TRBV6-1 . . TGTGCCAGCTCTCGTTCTAGCACAGATACGCAGTATTTT CASSRSSTDTQYF
TRBJ2-3 TRBV7-2 . TRBD2 TGTGCCAGCAGCGCGGGACTAGCGGGAGGAGGGGATACGCAGTATTTT CASSAGLAGGGDTQYF
TRBJ2-1 TRBV10-3 . TRBD2 TGTGCCATCAGTGTACGCCCTAAAGCGGGAGGAGACAATGAGCAGTTCTTC CAISVRPKAGGDNEQFF
TRBJ1-1 TRBV29-1 . TRBD1 TGCAGCTACCGACAGGGGAACACTGAAGCTTTCTTT CSYRQGNTEAFF
TRBJ2-2 TRBV4-1 . TRBD2 TGCGCCAGCAGCCAAGGACTAGCTGGCACCGGGGAGCTGTTTTTT CASSQGLAGTGELFF
TRBJ1-2 TRBV25-1 . . TGTGCCAGCAGTGATGCAGGTAGCTATGGCTACACCTTC CASSDAGSYGYTF
TRBJ1-1 TRBV2 once TRBD1 TGTGCCAGCAGGGCAGACAGGGGCGGCACTGAAGCTTTCTTT CASRADRGGTEAFF
TRBJ1-1 TRBV27 . TRBD1 TGTGCCAGCGTGCGCGTCGGGACAGGGACCTTGAACACTGAAGCTTTCTTT CASVRVGTGTLNTEAFF
TRBJ2-7 TRBV28 . . TGTGCCAGCAGTCGGTTCTCCTACGAGCAGTACTTC CASSRFSYEQYF
TRBJ1-6 TRBV5-4 few TRBD1 TGTGCCAGCAGCTTGGGGGGACAGTATTCACCCCTCCACTTT CASSLGGQYSPLHF
TRBJ2-7 TRBV18 . TRBD2 TGTGCCAGCTCACCCGGGACTAGCGGTTACGAGCAGTACTTC CASSPGTSGYEQYF
TRBJ1-2 TRBV28 . . TGTGCCAGCAGGTCACAGGCGAACTATGGCTACACCTTC CASRSQANYGYTF
TRBJ1-5 TRBV19 . . TGTGCCAGTAGTTCAACCCCCCCAGTTCAGCCCCAGCATTTT CASSSTPPVQPQHF
TRBJ2-1 TRBV27 . . TGTGCCAGCAGTGGGGACTCTAATGAGCAGTTCTTC CASSGDSNEQFF
TRBJ1-4 TRBV19 . . TGTGCCAGTAGTATCTGGGGTCTAACGGGATCGATTGGTGAAAAACTGTTTTTT CASSIWGLTGSIGEKLFF
TRBJ1-1 TRBV11-3 . TRBD1 TGTGCCAGCAGCTTAACAGGGGGCGGAACTGAAGCTTTCTTT CASSLTGGGTEAFF
TRBJ2-7 TRBV15 once . TGTGCCACCAGCAGAGTCGGCGGGTTGAGCTCCTACGAGCAGTACTTC CATSRVGGLSSYEQYF
TRBJ2-1 TRBV6-5 . TRBD2 TGTGCCAGCAGTTACGTCCTGTGGGAGGGGCAGTTCTTC CASSYVLWEGQFF
TRBJ2-5 TRBV25-1 . TRBD2 TGTGCCAGCAGCAGGACTAGCGGGAGAAGAGGAGAGACCCAGTACTTC CASSRTSGRRGETQYF
TRBJ2-3 TRBV18 once TRBD2 TGTGCCAGCTCACCAGTCAGAGGACTAGCGGGAGTTGCAGATACGCAGTATTTT CASSPVRGLAGVADTQYF
TRBJ1-5 TRBV28 . TRBD1 TGTGCCAGCAGTTTCATTACCGGGACAGGTTATAGCAATCAGCCCCAGCATTTT CASSFITGTGYSNQPQHF
TRBJ2-1 TRBV11-3 . . TGTGCCAGCAGCTTTCGGACAGCCTCCTACAATGAGCAGTTCTTC CASSFRTASYNEQFF
TRBJ2-3 TRBV7-3 . . TGTGCCAGCAGCTTACAGGGCTCAGATACGCAGTATTTT CASSLQGSDTQYF
TRBJ2-5 TRBV7-9 . TRBD2 TGTGCCAGCAGCTCCACTAGCGGGAGGGCCTGGGAGACCCAGTACTTC CASSSTSGRAWETQYF
TRBJ2-2 TRBV29-1 . . TGCAGCGTTGTGCGGGAGAACACCGGGGAGCTGTTTTTT CSVVRENTGELFF
TRBJ1-2 TRBV28 once TRBD1 TGTGCCAGCAGGACAGGGGGGTATGGCTACACCTTC CASRTGGYGYTF
TRBJ2-5 TRBV5-1 . . TGCGCCAGCAGCTACCAGACAGGCCCAGAGACCCAGTACTTC CASSYQTGPETQYF
TRBJ2-1 TRBV10-2 . TRBD2 TGCGCCAGCAGCCTCAGGGGACTAGCGGGAGGTGTCTACAATGAGCAGTTCTTC CASSLRGLAGGVYNEQFF
TRBJ1-2 TRBV27 . TRBD1 TGTGCCAGCAAACATGACAGGGGCTATGGCTACACCTTC CASKHDRGYGYTF
TRBJ2-7 TRBV2 . TRBD1 TGTGCCAGCCTGACAGGGGCCAGCCACGAGCAGTACTTC CASLTGASHEQYF
TRBJ2-1 TRBV7-8 . TRBD2 TGTGCCAGCAGCTCCTGGGGGACTAGACTCCAAGAGCAGTTCTTC CASSSWGTRLQEQFF
TRBJ2-7 TRBV27 . TRBD2 TGTGCCAGCAGGCAACTAGCGGGAGGTTCATTACGCGAGCAGTACTTC CASRQLAGGSLREQYF
TRBJ2-7 TRBV28 . . TGTGCCACCTATGACAGGGAGGTTGTGTACGAGCAGTACTTC CATYDREVVYEQYF
TRBJ2-2 TRBV2 . . TGTGCCAGCAGTGATGACACCGCCGGGGAGCTGTTTTTT CASSDDTAGELFF
TRBJ2-7 TRBV6-1 once TRBD1 TGTGCCAGCAGTGGGGGGACAGGGTCCTACGAGCAGTACTTC CASSGGTGSYEQYF
TRBJ2-7 TRBV5-1 . TRBD1 TGCGCCAGCAGCTTGGGGCAGGGGGCAAGCGAGCAGTACTTC CASSLGQGASEQYF
TRBJ2-7 TRBV2 medium-sized TRBD2 TGTGCCAGCAGTGAATGGCTAGCGGGAGTCGAGCAGTACTTC CASSEWLAGVEQYF
TRBJ1-1 TRBV18 . . TGTGCCAGCTCACCAAAGGGGAGGGACACTGAAGCTTTCTTT CASSPKGRDTEAFF
TRBJ1-2 TRBV28 . . TGTGCCAGCAGTTTATTGGACAGCCCGTGGGGTGGCTACACCTTC CASSLLDSPWGGYTF
TRBJ2-1 TRBV18 few TRBD2 TGTGCCAGCTCACCGGGACTAGCGGGGGAGACCTACAATGAGCAGTTCTTC CASSPGLAGETYNEQFF
TRBJ1-2 TRBV28 . . TGTGCCGGCAGTTTATTCGGGGGGTCCACCTATGGCTACACCTTC CAGSLFGGSTYGYTF
TRBJ2-5 TRBV5-1 few . TGCGCCAGCAGCCTCCAGACTTTATCATCCCAGTACTTC CASSLQTLSSQYF
TRBJ2-2 TRBV28 . TRBD1 TGTGCCAGCAGTTCCGAAAAAACAGGGGGGAACACCGGGGAGCTGTTTTTT CASSSEKTGGNTGELFF
TRBJ2-5 TRBV7-2 . . TGTGCCAGCAGCCCAGACAGACAAGAGACCCAGTACTTC CASSPDRQETQYF
TRBJ2-3 TRBV7-9 . TRBD1 TGTGCCAGCAGCAACAGGGGGCAGACAGATACGCAGTATTTT CASSNRGQTDTQYF
TRBJ1-3 TRBV7-8 . . TGTGCCAGCAGCCTAAGGTCAGGGCCCTCTGGAAACACCATATATTTT CASSLRSGPSGNTIYF
TRBJ1-3 TRBV28 . . TGTGCCAGCAGACGGACACCGAGCTCTGGAAACACCATATATTTT CASRRTPSSGNTIYF
TRBJ1-5 TRBV5-4 . . TGTGCCAGCAGCATACAGGGTCTGCCCCAGCATTTT CASSIQGLPQHF
TRBJ1-6 TRBV7-9 . . TGTGCCAGCAGTACAGAGATTGGAGGTAATTCACCCCTCCACTTT CASSTEIGGNSPLHF
TRBJ1-5 TRBV10-1 . . TGCGCCAGCAACGGACAGCACTATAGCAATCAGCCCCAGCATTTT CASNGQHYSNQPQHF
TRBJ2-7 TRBV7-6 few TRBD1 TGTGCCAGCAGCCAAGACAGGGGGCTGGAGCAGTACTTC CASSQDRGLEQYF
TRBJ2-2 TRBV19 . . TGTGCCAGTTCGTCCGGGGTCTACGACACCGGGGAGCTGTTTTTT CASSSGVYDTGELFF
TRBJ2-1 TRBV5-5 . . TGTGCCAGCAGCTTTCTCGGTCTAGCCTTAAAGGCTCCCTCCTACAATGAGCAGTTCTTC CASSFLGLALKAPSYNEQFF